Sequencing of this T cell receptor beta chain was carried out in a study of OX40 agonist ivuxolimab in advanced cancers. The study, taken as a whole, reports: Determination of antigen specificity was not performed for the expanded peripheral T cells. In general, CD8+ T cells held more expanded clones than CD4+ did, on average.

This clone showed up just once. The antigen remains unidentified. Profiled with immunoSEQ multiplex PCR; TCRdb holds only in-frame clones, not every one. There are over 60,000 clones in the sample; roughly nine tenths occur only once, and 4% lies in the top ten. Per germline, CDR1 KGHSH and CDR2 LQKENI. V was clipped by 6 bases and J by 9 bases, with 12 bases between them. This CDR3 has 12 amino acids. This receptor was taken from an adult with an advanced solid tumor such as melanoma, head and neck, liver or kidney cancer. The chain recombines TRBV18 with TRBJ2-1; D not resolved. The source was CD4+ or CD8+ T cells sorted from blood, collected in a trial of the OX40 agonist ivuxolimab. The CDR3 spells CASSPLSGEQFF. CDR3 in DNA: TGTGCCAGCTCGCCCCTCTCTGGTGAGCAGTTCTTC.